This T cell receptor (beta chain) was profiled in a study of glioma-infiltrating T cells. Trimming shortened V by 2 bases and J by 4 bases, and 8 bases separated the two germline ends. The CDR3 runs 13 residues. CDR1 and CDR2 (germline): SGHTA, FQGNSA. This clonotype was recorded many times. TCR alpha and beta CDR3 regions were amplified from RNA using iRepertoire nested multiplex PCR. TCRdb redid the calling of the multiplex PCR reads with MiXCR, one entry per CDR3 protein. The sample holds tens of thousands of distinct CDR3 sequences; approximately 22% are singletons and the top ten take about 6.6%.

The receptor was derived from a human donor with low-grade glioma or glioblastoma, undergoing nonglioma brain surgery, or in good health (not recorded which). The genes are TRBV7-2 and TRBJ1-2; D gene ambiguous. Sequenced sample: glioma tissue, nonneoplastic brain tissue, or PBMCs (not recorded which). As DNA, the CDR3 is TGTGCCAGCAGCTTATCGATGGGCTATGGCTACACCTTC. This encodes CASSLSMGYGYTF.